These 21 T cell receptor beta chains share one sample of origin, sequenced in a study of shared clonotypes between healthy human individuals. Method: immunoSEQ multiplex PCR; TCRdb's copy keeps in-frame clones and lacks some. Here the sample spans approximately 110,000 clones, about 67% being singletons. Sequenced: memory CD8+ T cells sorted from blood. Subset noted: CD45RO+ cells pooled with CCR7-negative TemRA cells. The receptors here all came from a woman younger than 45 in good health.

J is TRBJ2-6 and V is TRBV28; possibly TRBD2 for D (5 bases). Per germline, CDR1 MDHEN and CDR2 SYDVKM. The CDR3 is made up of 15 amino acids. V gave up 2 bases and J gave up 4 bases, with 9 bases separating them. CDR3 protein: CASSLRGAGANVLTF. CDR3 nucleotide sequence: TGTGCCAGCAGTTTACGGGGTGCCGGGGCCAACGTCCTGACTTTC.

V is TRBV5-1 and J is TRBJ2-4; 8 nucleotides match TRBD2. The CDR3 extends over 15 amino acids. Germline CDR1 reads SGHRS; CDR2 reads YFSETQ. J was trimmed by 8 bases and V by 0 bases; bases with no gene match: 7. The CDR3 nucleotides read TGCGCCAGCAGCTTGGTTAGGGGACTAGGGGACATTCAGTACTTC. Translation gives CASSLVRGLGDIQYF.

V is TRBV28 and J is TRBJ2-5; perhaps TRBD1 as D (6 bases). This CDR3 contains 17 residues. Trimming shortened V by 6 bases and J by 2 bases, and 22 bases separated the two germline ends. Germline CDR1 reads MDHEN; CDR2 reads SYDVKM. CDR3 DNA sequence: TGTGCCAGCAGACCCCAAGGACAGTCGCTGCGACAAGAGACCCAGTACTTC. It codes for CASRPQGQSLRQETQYF.

This clone was observed a handful of times. The genes are TRBV29-1 and TRBJ2-7, with D tentatively TRBD1 or TRBD2 (5 bases each). CDR1 is SQVTM and CDR2 is ANQGSEA in the germline V gene. CDR3 length equals 13 residues. V was clipped by 6 bases and J by 1 base, with 13 bases between them. The CDR3, as DNA: TGCAGCGTACGGGACGGAGGTTCCTACGAGCAGTACTTC. It yields the protein CSVRDGGSYEQYF.

By sample share, this clone is medium-sized. This chain links TRBV5-1 with TRBJ2-3; D uncertain. V was pared by 2 bases and J by 0 bases, with 4 bases between. The CDR3 is 13 residues long. From germline, CDR1 is SGHRS and CDR2 YFSETQ. The CDR3 protein is CASSFSSTDTQYF. The CDR3 DNA is TGCGCCAGCAGCTTTAGCAGCACAGATACGCAGTATTTT.

The gene calls are TRBV29-1 and TRBJ2-5; D may be TRBD2 (6 bases). The J call is uncertain, as TRBJ2-7 better fits the DNA end. The germline CDR1 and CDR2 sequences are SQVTM and ANQGSEA. The CDR3 totals 13 residues. CDR3 protein: CSVRGRQTYEQYF. The CDR3 DNA is TGCAGCGTCAGAGGGAGGCAGACCTACGAGCAGTACTTC.

Note on this clone: It may be a read error: a sequence one base away is much more abundant. Other DNA sequences in the sample encode the same CDR3. This chain links TRBV6-4 with TRBJ2-3; D is undetermined. The CDR3 is made up of 13 amino acids. V lost 3 bases and J lost 0, with 4 bases in between. Germline CDR1 and CDR2: MRHNA and SNTAGT. The chain's CDR3 is CASSESSTDTQYF. The CDR3 DNA reads TGTGCCAGCAGTGAGAGCAGCACAGATACGCAGTATTTT.

This clone has just one count. This chain links TRBV7-9 with TRBJ2-1; D possibly corresponds to TRBD2 (5 bases). Germline lookup yields CDR1 SEHNR and CDR2 FQNEAQ (reference sequence). V was clipped by 1 base and J by 8 bases, with 12 bases between them. The CDR3 is 14 amino acids. The CDR3 DNA is TGTGCCAGCAGCTTAGTACCGGGATGGTATGAGCAGTTCTTC. It yields the protein CASSLVPGWYEQFF.

The chain links TRBV5-1 to TRBJ2-7; 8 bases fit TRBD2. Germline loops: CDR1 SGHRS, CDR2 YFSETQ. With 4 bases clipped from V and 7 bases from J, the junction kept 19 bases outside the gene matches. This CDR3 has 17 amino acids. The CDR3: CASSAPQISGRAREQYF. In DNA form, the CDR3 reads TGCGCCAGCAGCGCTCCCCAAATTTCCGGGAGGGCTCGGGAGCAGTACTTC.

This clone was observed many times. The chain couples TRBV30 to TRBJ2-2; possibly TRBD2 for D (7 bases). Germline V gene data show CDR1 as GTSNPN and CDR2 as SVGIG (reference sequence). V lost 6 bases and J lost 7, with 18 bases in between. The CDR3 runs to 14 residues. CDR3 bases: TGTGCCTGTGGCGGGGGCGGTCTTATCGGGGAGCTGTTTTTT. Its protein is CACGGGGLIGELFF.

This clone appeared a few times. The chain uses TRBV25-1 and TRBJ2-4; D might be TRBD1 (6 bases). The V and J ends lost 6 bases and 0 bases respectively, with 21 bases between them. Germline CDR1 reads MGHDK; CDR2 reads SYGVNS. The CDR3 length is 18 residues. In nucleotides, the CDR3 is TGTGCCAGCAGCGCAGAAGGGGAAACAGGGAGAGCCAAAAACATTCAGTACTTC. Its protein is CASSAEGETGRAKNIQYF.

The V gene is TRBV28, the J gene TRBJ2-5; tentative D call: TRBD1 (6 bases). Germline V gene data show CDR1 as MDHEN and CDR2 as SYDVKM. Trimming took off 3 bases at V and 9 bases at J, with 20 bases between the two ends. This CDR3 is built from 15 residues. The DNA of the CDR3 is TGTGCCAGCAGTTTGCAGGGGTTGGGTCCTGCGGCCCAGTACTTC. Residues: CASSLQGLGPAAQYF.

This sequence joins TRBV5-4 and TRBJ1-5; maybe TRBD1 (5 bases). The V end lost 0 bases, the J end lost 1 base, and 5 bases lay between the germline ends. Germline CDR1 SGHNT, CDR2 YYREEE (reference sequence). The CDR3 has 14 amino acids. The DNA for the CDR3 is TGTGCCAGCAGCTTGGCAGGGAGCAATCAGCCCCAGCATTTT. Translating it yields CASSLAGSNQPQHF.

The gene calls are TRBV4-1 and TRBJ2-1; D is unresolved. Germline V CDR1 and CDR2: MGHRA, YSYEKL. The V gene lost 5 bases and the J gene lost 2 bases, with 13 bases spanning the gap. This CDR3 spans 15 amino acids. This CDR3 reads CASSYHLRTYNEQFF. CDR3 bases: TGCGCCAGCAGCTATCATCTGCGGACCTACAATGAGCAGTTCTTC.

The chain carries TRBV15 and TRBJ2-5; 10 positions match TRBD1. The J call is doubtful: the DNA matches TRBJ2-7 better. The CDR3 contains 14 residues. Germline V gene lookup returns CDR1 LNHNV and CDR2 YYDKDF (reference sequence). The CDR3 region is CATSPGTGVNEQYF. As DNA, the CDR3 is TGTGCCACCAGTCCCGGGACAGGGGTAAACGAGCAGTACTTC.

CDR3 bases: TGTGCCAGCAGTCAGATGCCCTGGGGAGGGGCTGGAAACACCATATATTTT. This translates into CASSQMPWGGAGNTIYF. The chain is built from TRBV28 and TRBJ1-3, with a weak D call TRBD1 (5 bases). The V gene's germline CDR1 is MDHEN and CDR2 SYDVKM. CDR3 size: 17 residues. Trimming cost V 5 bases and J 2 bases, with 19 bases left between them.

The rearrangement joins TRBV27 to TRBJ2-7, with 7 bases lining up with TRBD2. The CDR3 runs 14 residues. Losses at the gene ends were 6 bases for V and 3 bases for J; bases not matched to a gene: 8. Germline CDR1 is MNHEY and CDR2 is SMNVEV (reference sequence). The CDR3 DNA reads as TGTGCCAGCAGACCGCGACTAGCATTCTACGAGCAGTACTTC. It is translated as CASRPRLAFYEQYF.

On this clone itself: At the DNA level, this CDR3 is encoded by other sequences in the same sample as well. The chain is built from TRBV5-4 and TRBJ2-2; D uncertain. The germline V gene has CDR1 SGHNT and CDR2 YYREEE (reference sequence). The germline V and J ends were trimmed by 0 bases and 2 bases, with 5 bases remaining between them. The CDR3 has 14 amino acids. CDR3 residues: CASSLGLNTGELFF. CDR3 bases: TGTGCCAGCAGCTTGGGGCTTAACACCGGGGAGCTGTTTTTT.

The chain combines TRBV5-1 with TRBJ2-7, with a possible D match to TRBD2 (5 bases). With 2 bases removed from V and 6 bases from J, the gap between germline ends came to 15 bases. Germline V CDR1 and CDR2: SGHRS, YFSETQ. The CDR3 has 14 residues. The chain's CDR3 is CASSFGVIGLEQYF. The CDR3, as DNA: TGCGCCAGCAGCTTCGGGGTGATAGGACTCGAGCAGTACTTC.

V usage is TRBV5-1 and J usage is TRBJ1-2; tentative D call: TRBD1 (5 bases). The ends were cut back, 2 bases at V and 8 bases at J, with 13 bases in the middle. The length of the CDR3 is 13 residues. Germline values: CDR1 SGHRS, CDR2 YFSETQ. The CDR3 bases are TGCGCCAGCAGCTTCCTGGGACGGCTCGGCTACACCTTC. Translated: CASSFLGRLGYTF.

This chain links TRBV7-6 with TRBJ2-7; 7 positions match TRBD2. This CDR3 spans 13 amino acids. CDR1 and CDR2 (germline): SGHVS, FNYEAQ. V lost 5 bases to trimming and J lost 3 bases; unmatched junction nucleotides: 4. CDR3 sequence reads: CASSTRENYEQYF. As DNA, the CDR3 is TGTGCCAGCAGCACGCGGGAGAACTACGAGCAGTACTTC. Full variable domain (rest looked up from reference TRBV7-6 and TRBJ2-7): GAGVSQSPRYKVTKRGQDVALRCDPISGHVSLYWYRQALGQGPEFLTYFNYEAQQDKSGLPNDRFSAERPEGSISTLTIQRTEQRDSAMYRCASSTRENYEQYFGPGTRLTVT.